Listed here is a single TCR beta chain. The V and J ends lost 2 bases and 8 bases, in that order; junction bases with no gene match: 8. The CDR3 runs 15 residues. Germline V gives CDR1 SGHRS, CDR2 YFSETQ. The sample belongs to a study of blood T cell repertoires in COVID-19. Overall study: In each case, the material was cDNA or gDNA derived from T cells, B-cell-depleted T cells, or PBMCs.

Repertoires were generated with immunoSEQ multiplex PCR, while TCRdb's copy carries only in-frame clones and drops some. The sample shows over 120,000 clones, 80% of them seen only once. The sample taken for sequencing was peripheral blood. This receptor was identified in a man aged 65 to 79 who had recovered from COVID-19. The chain is built from TRBV5-1 and TRBJ2-1; 9 bases fit TRBD2. The CDR3: CASSFLAGIRDEQFF. Here the CDR3 DNA reads TGCGCCAGCAGCTTCCTAGCGGGAATTAGAGATGAGCAGTTCTTC.